These 25 T cell receptor beta chains came from one sample sequenced in a study of T cells in Graves' hyperthyroidism and ophthalmopathy. The investigators amplified TCR beta CDR3 regions from RNA transcripts. Primed by the HTBI set, a first-round RT-PCR was run on the TCR CDR3. TCRdb re-analysed the multiplex PCR reads in MiXCR, keeping a single row per CDR3 protein. This sample has 500,000 to 600,000 distinct CDR3 sequences, with nearly 20% found just once. Specimen: blood. These TCRs come from a man aged 35 to 55 with Graves' ophthalmopathy.

There are many counts of this clonotype. The chain recombines TRBV6-1 with TRBJ2-7, with D tentatively TRBD1 (5 bases). CDR1 and CDR2 (germline): MNHNS, SASEGT. Trimming stripped 6 bases from V and 3 bases from J, with 9 bases between. The CDR3 covers 12 residues. This CDR3 is CASRTAFYEQYF. CDR3 DNA: TGTGCCAGCAGGACAGCTTTCTACGAGCAGTACTTC.

The V gene is TRBV6-1, the J gene TRBJ1-1; D gene ambiguous. Germline V gene sequence: CDR1 MNHNS, CDR2 SASEGT. This CDR3 has 13 amino acids. Between the trimmed V and J ends, which lost 1 base and 5 bases, there was a span of 8 bases. CDR3 nucleotides: TGTGCCAGCAGTGAAGGGGTTTGGACTGAAGCTTTCTTT. This sequence encodes CASSEGVWTEAFF.

This clonotype came up many times. The genes are TRBV11-3 and TRBJ2-2; 8 bases match TRBD2. V gave up 9 bases and J gave up 4 bases; unmatched junction bases: 7. Germline V gives CDR1 SGHNT, CDR2 YENEEA. The CDR3 loop spans 14 amino acids. CDR3 sequence reads: CASREGRSTGELFF. DNA of the CDR3: TGTGCCAGTCGGGAGGGTCGGAGCACCGGGGAGCTGTTTTTT.

Many counts were recorded for this clonotype. The V gene is TRBV10-3, the J gene TRBJ2-5; 14 nucleotides line up with TRBD2. Germline V lookup: CDR1 ENHRY, CDR2 SYGVKD. The V and J ends lost 6 bases and 5 bases, in that order; junction bases with no gene match: 5. This CDR3 region has 15 residues. CDR3 residues: CAISLGLAGGETQYF. In nucleotides, the CDR3 is TGTGCCATCAGCCTCGGACTAGCGGGGGGTGAGACCCAGTACTTC.

V is TRBV6-1 and J is TRBJ1-1; the D is unclear. CDR1 MNHNS and CDR2 SASEGT come from the germline V gene. This CDR3 region has 14 residues. V gave up 8 bases and J gave up 0 bases, with 13 bases separating them. The CDR3: CASCLTSLNTEAFF. The CDR3 nucleotides read TGTGCCAGCTGTCTTACGAGCCTGAACACTGAAGCTTTCTTT.

The rearrangement links TRBV7-2 to TRBJ1-1; no firm D call. This CDR3 region has 11 residues. The V end lost 3 bases, the J end lost 8 bases, and 7 bases lay between the germline ends. The germline V gene encodes CDR1 SGHTA and CDR2 FQGNSA. The CDR3, as DNA: TGTGCCAGCAGCTTGGAACAGGAAGCTTTCTTT. It yields the protein CASSLEQEAFF.

J is TRBJ2-5 and V is TRBV15; D unclear. Germline CDR1 reads LNHNV; CDR2 reads YYDKDF (reference sequence). V gave up 5 bases and J gave up 7 bases, with 14 bases separating them. This CDR3 spans 13 amino acids. CDR3 residues: CATSEVRPGTQYF. The CDR3 DNA is TGTGCCACCAGCGAAGTGAGGCCTGGGACCCAGTACTTC. The full variable domain, rest sourced from reference TRBV15 and TRBJ2-5, is DAMVIQNPRYQVTQFGKPVTLSCSQTLNHNVMYWYQQKSSQAPKLLFHYYDKDFNNEADTPDNFQSRRPNTSFCFLDIRSPGLGDTAMYLCATSEVRPGTQYFGPGTRLLVL.

This chain joins TRBV7-3 and TRBJ2-1, with D perhaps TRBD1 (5 bases). CDR3 length: 13 residues. Per the germline V gene, CDR1 is SGHTA and CDR2 is FQGTGA. Trimming stripped 1 base from V and 7 bases from J, with 8 bases between. CDR3 loop: CASSLIRGNEQFF. As DNA, the CDR3 is TGTGCCAGCAGCTTAATAAGGGGAAATGAGCAGTTCTTC.

This clonotype was observed at least ten times. The chain carries TRBV19 and TRBJ2-5; tentatively, D is TRBD1 (5 bases). V lost 3 bases to trimming and J lost 5 bases, with 10 bases between them. The CDR3 covers 13 residues. Germline V CDR1 and CDR2: LNHDA, SQIVND (reference sequence). In DNA, the CDR3 is TGTGCCAGTAGTATCGCAGGGTTGGAGACCCAGTACTTC. Translated, it gives CASSIAGLETQYF.

The CDR3 reads CASSLSGRGGDTQYF. The CDR3 DNA reads TGTGCCAGCAGTTTGAGTGGGCGGGGGGGGGATACGCAGTATTTT. This sequence joins TRBV12-3 or TRBV12-4 and TRBJ2-3; TRBD2 aligns across 9 bases. The CDR3 contains 15 residues. The V segment lost 3 bases and the J segment 6 bases; nucleotides outside the gene matches: 7.

This clonotype occurred many times. The chain links TRBV5-1 to TRBJ1-2, with D possibly TRBD1 on 5 matching bases. CDR1 is SGHRS and CDR2 is YFSETQ in the germline V gene. The CDR3 is 14 amino acids. V was cut by 4 bases and J by 1 base, with 11 bases left in between. CDR3 nucleotide sequence: TGCGCCAGCAGCCCGGGACGGATTAACTATGGCTACACCTTC. Protein product: CASSPGRINYGYTF.

The chain links TRBV12-3 or TRBV12-4 to TRBJ2-1, with 12 bases fitting TRBD2. The CDR3 runs 15 residues. V lost 5 bases, J lost 7 bases, and 6 bases stayed unmatched. This CDR3 reads CASSELAGGFNEQFF. The CDR3 nucleotides read TGTGCCAGCAGTGAACTAGCGGGGGGATTTAATGAGCAGTTCTTC.

The chain is built from TRBV7-2 and TRBJ2-1; TRBD1 is a possible D gene (6 bases). The CDR3 is made up of 14 amino acids. Germline values: CDR1 SGHTA, CDR2 FQGNSA. V lost 1 base to trimming and J lost 4 bases, with 8 bases between them. DNA for the CDR3: TGTGCCAGCAGCTTAGGGACAGAATACAATGAGCAGTTCTTC. Translating gives CASSLGTEYNEQFF.

The chain uses TRBV6-1 and TRBJ1-2, with 9 nucleotides matching TRBD1. The CDR3 length is 13 residues. The V segment lost 7 bases and the J segment 3 bases; nucleotides outside the gene matches: 3. From germline, CDR1 is MNHNS and CDR2 SASEGT. CDR3 nucleotide sequence: TGTGCCAGCAAAACAGGGGGCGACTATGGCTACACCTTC. It encodes CASKTGGDYGYTF.

This clonotype appeared a few times. One end of the junction is discordant with germline, which a read error may explain. The V and J genes are TRBV7-8 and TRBJ2-2; no clear D gene. The CDR3 length is 15 residues. The germline gives CDR1 SGHVS, CDR2 FQNEAQ. Here the CDR3 reads CASSSRASNTGELFF. The CDR3 coding sequence is TGCGCCAGCAGCTCCCGGGCCTCGAACACCGGGGAGCTGTTTTTT.

The rearrangement joins TRBV30 to TRBJ2-3; TRBD2 matches 10 bases. Germline V lookup: CDR1 GTSNPN, CDR2 SVGIG (reference sequence). The ends lost 4 bases at V and 4 bases at J; junction bases unmatched: 5. This CDR3 has 14 residues. Written as DNA, the CDR3 is TGTGCCTGGACTAGCGGGAGAGGGTCAGATACGCAGTATTTT. It specifies CAWTSGRGSDTQYF.

About this clonotype itself: At one end, the junction sequence differs from germline, possibly due to a read error. V is TRBV10-2 and J is TRBJ1-1; a weak D match, TRBD1 (5 bases). This CDR3 has 13 amino acids. CDR1 is WSHSY and CDR2 is SAAADI in the germline V gene. In DNA form, the CDR3 reads TGCGCCAGCAGTGAGAATGTGGGGACTGGAGCTTTCTTT. Translating gives CASSENVGTGAFF.

This chain links TRBV7-9 with TRBJ2-5; 9 bases are a match to TRBD2. CDR1 is SEHNR and CDR2 is FQNEAQ in the germline V gene (reference sequence). The CDR3 totals 16 residues. The V and J ends lost 5 bases and 1 base, in that order; junction bases with no gene match: 8. The DNA for the CDR3 is TGTGCCAGCAGCCTAAAGCGGGGGGTTTCCCAAGAGACCCAGTACTTC. Translation gives CASSLKRGVSQETQYF.

This clonotype showed up many times. The chain joins TRBV20-1 to TRBJ2-3; D is perhaps TRBD1 or TRBD2 (6 bases each). This CDR3 has 16 amino acids. Trimming took off 5 bases at V and 4 bases at J, with 22 bases between the two ends. CDR1 DFQATT and CDR2 SNEGSKA come from the germline V gene (reference sequence). The CDR3 region is CSASPTGRRWADTQYF. In DNA, the CDR3 is TGCAGTGCTTCGCCAACAGGGAGGAGGTGGGCAGATACGCAGTATTTT.

This clonotype was seen ten or more times. The chain joins TRBV5-1 to TRBJ2-1; unclear D gene. This CDR3 is built from 15 residues. The V and J ends lost 7 bases and 1 base respectively, with 15 bases between them. Per the germline V gene, CDR1 is SGHRS and CDR2 is YFSETQ. CDR3 amino acids: CASSPPLGSYNEQFF. The CDR3 bases are TGCGCCAGCTCACCCCCTCTAGGGTCCTACAATGAGCAGTTCTTC.

Concerning this clonotype: A read error may account for a junction end that differs from germline. The chain couples TRBV30 to TRBJ1-5; weak D call: TRBD1 (5 bases). Looked up from germline, CDR1 is GTSNPN and CDR2 is SVGIG (reference sequence). This CDR3 region has 13 residues. CDR3 sequence (DNA): TGTGTCTGGAGTGTAAAGGGGACGGAGCCCCAGCATTTT. This sequence encodes CVWSVKGTEPQHF.

This clonotype was detected only a few times. The rearrangement uses TRBV6-2 or TRBV6-3 and TRBJ2-1; weak D call: TRBD2 (5 bases). V lost 5 bases and J lost 1, with 15 bases in between. Germline V lookup: CDR1 MNHEY, CDR2 SVGEGT. This CDR3 comprises 16 residues. In DNA form, the CDR3 reads TGTGCCAGCAGTCCGGCGGAGGCTGGTTCCTACAATGAGCAGTTCTTC. Amino acids: CASSPAEAGSYNEQFF.

In nucleotides, the CDR3 is TGTGCCAGTAGTATCGGGAAAAGGATGAACACTGAAGCTTTCTTT. It yields the protein CASSIGKRMNTEAFF. The chain employs TRBV19 and TRBJ1-1; D is unresolved. Per germline, CDR1 LNHDA and CDR2 SQIVND (reference sequence). V was trimmed by 3 bases and J by 0 bases, leaving 11 bases between them. The CDR3 consists of 15 residues.

This clonotype turned up a few times. The V and J genes are TRBV4-1 and TRBJ1-2; D remains unclear. The germline gives CDR1 MGHRA, CDR2 YSYEKL. V gave up 0 bases and J gave up 6 bases, with 11 bases separating them. CDR3 length equals 14 residues. This CDR3 reads CASSQDVTVNGYTF. CDR3 nucleotide sequence: TGCGCCAGCAGCCAAGATGTAACAGTCAATGGCTACACCTTC.

This clonotype was seen ten or more times. This sequence joins TRBV12-3 or TRBV12-4 and TRBJ2-3, with TRBD2 matching over 7 bases. This CDR3 has 15 amino acids. J lost 6 bases, V lost 6 bases, and 12 bases had no gene match. The CDR3 sequence: CASRSRGVGGDTQYF. CDR3 DNA sequence: TGTGCCAGCAGGTCCCGGGGGGTGGGGGGGGATACGCAGTATTTT.